This TCR beta chain was found in a study of cytomegalovirus exposure and HLA in healthy donors. Findings and caveats of the study: Serostatus for CMV was the only available immune exposure information.

The CDR3 totals 15 residues. Germline-derived CDR1 and CDR2 are MDHEN and SYDVKM. After removal of 2 bases from V and 4 bases from J, the junction contained 7 bases not matched to a gene. This PCR relied on a set of 60 Vbeta primers and 13 Jbeta primers. Assay used: immunoSEQ multiplex PCR; TCRdb lists only in-frame clones, some missing. The table shows about 150,000 clones, with 65% to 75% occurring only once. A note on this clone: The target antigen is unknown.

The TCR originated in a man aged 55 to 70 in good health and CMV-seronegative. This chain joins TRBV28 and TRBJ1-2, with TRBD1 matching 7 bases. Sample: PBMCs. In DNA form, the CDR3 reads TGTGCCAGCAGTTTACGGGACAGTCTTATCTATGGCTACACCTTC. Protein product: CASSLRDSLIYGYTF.